This T cell receptor beta chain came from a study of cytomegalovirus exposure and HLA in healthy donors. Study-wide results and limits: Later analysis indicated greater clonal expansion among HLA-associated TCR beta chains than among equally common other chains. After further analysis at a later stage, 15,000 to 20,000 TCR beta sequences were associated with HLA alleles at 0.05 false discovery rate. Reports state that TCR beta sequences accurately predicted most subjects' HLA-A and HLA-B alleles. In an earlier analysis, about 87% or about 30%: the productive usage of most TCR beta V segments.

This CDR3 spans 14 amino acids. From germline, CDR1 is SGDLS and CDR2 YYNGEE. V lost 4 bases to trimming and J lost 0 bases, with 10 bases between them. Notes on this clone: The antigen is undetermined.

Primers: 60 Vbeta forward and 13 Jbeta reverse. TCRdb's copy holds only in-frame clones and misses some; the assay was immunoSEQ multiplex PCR. The sample records about 110,000 clones, 75% to 80% being singletons. The sample consisted of PBMCs. V usage is TRBV9 and J usage is TRBJ1-2, with D tentatively TRBD1 (6 bases). The source of this sequence is a woman aged 30 to 39 in good health and CMV-seronegative. As DNA, the CDR3 is TGTGCCAGCAGCCCCGGACAGTCTAACTATGGCTACACCTTC. Translated: CASSPGQSNYGYTF.